The clone carrying this T cell receptor (beta chain) was observed a few times. Its antigen is still unknown. This sample is drawn from a study of cytomegalovirus exposure and HLA in healthy donors. The study's findings and limits: Of the V segments, some could not be distinguished, including TRBV6-2 and TRBV6-3, and were excluded.

While unrecorded immune exposures were likely, the donors were nominally healthy when sampled. Germline lookup yields CDR1 SGHTS and CDR2 YDEGEE. V was shortened by 1 base and J by 1 base, with 11 bases between the two germline ends. The CDR3 is 15 amino acids. The PCR ran on 60 Vbeta and 13 Jbeta primers. Clones were read by immunoSEQ multiplex PCR, and TCRdb kept only the in-frame ones, dropping some. The table lists 85,000 to 130,000 clones, 60% to 85% of them singletons, with 5% to 6% in the top ten. The chain recombines TRBV5-8 with TRBJ2-5; possible D gene TRBD1, 6 bases. Sequenced: PBMCs. This sequence originates from a woman younger than 30 in good health and CMV-seropositive. The CDR3 sequence is CASSLLLDSQETQYF. For the CDR3, the DNA is TGTGCCAGCAGCTTGCTTTTGGACAGCCAAGAGACCCAGTACTTC.